A selection of T cell receptor beta chains follows, all from one sample in a study of shared clonotypes between healthy human individuals. Measured with immunoSEQ multiplex PCR; TCRdb has only the in-frame clones, and not every one. The data contain around 500,000 clones, less than 80% of them seen just once; the ten biggest clones take up approximately 13%. Source material: PBMCs. The receptors originated from a woman in her thirties or forties in good health. Some clones in this sample may be carry-over from other donors' samples. Each CDR3 is given with its conserved first and last residue. A D gene is named only where the DNA matches it firmly. Size values are once, few and many counts, or a class for expanded clones, and some rows have none.

NA	15	TRBV2	TRBD1	TRBJ1-5	TGTGCCAGCAGTGTACAGGGGAATAGCAATCAGCCCCAGCATTTT	CASSVQGNSNQPQHF
NA	15	TRBV19	NA	TRBJ1-4	TGTGCCAGTAGTATTAGGCCACGAAATAATGAAAAACTGTTTTTT	CASSIRPRNNEKLFF
NA	13	TRBV7-9	NA	TRBJ2-1	TGTGCCAGCAGCTTATTAGGGTTTGATGAGCAGTTCTTC	CASSLLGFDEQFF
NA	14	TRBV11-2	TRBD2	TRBJ2-3	TGTGCCAGCAGCCCTGGGACTAGTACAGATACGCAGTATTTT	CASSPGTSTDTQYF
few	11	TRBV28	NA	TRBJ2-7	TGTGCCAGCCTAGGGGCATACGAGCAGTACTTC	CASLGAYEQYF
few	15	TRBV4-3	NA	TRBJ1-2	TGCGCCAGCAGCCCTCGGACGGCCCTGGGGGATGGCTACACCTTC	CASSPRTALGDGYTF
once	13	TRBV7-9	NA	TRBJ1-1	TGTGCCAGCAGCTCGCAGGGGAACACTGAAGCTTTCTTT	CASSSQGNTEAFF
once	16	TRBV5-4	NA	TRBJ1-2	TGTGCCAGCAGCTTGGAATGGGTCGACCCTATCTATGGCTACACCTTC	CASSLEWVDPIYGYTF
NA	15	TRBV28	NA	TRBJ2-1	TGTGCCAGCAGGCCTTTACGGGGCGCCTACAATGAGCAGTTCTTC	CASRPLRGAYNEQFF
few	16	TRBV2	NA	TRBJ2-3	TGTGCCAGCAGCGGGTGGCGGAGGGGGGCCACAGATACGCAGTATTTT	CASSGWRRGATDTQYF
NA	13	TRBV10-3	NA	TRBJ2-4	TGTGCCATCAGTGAGTCCCTGGGGGACATTCAGTACTTC	CAISESLGDIQYF
NA	18	TRBV28	TRBD1	TRBJ1-4	TGTGCCAGCAGACCTATTCGGGACAGGGTATACGAAGGAGAAAAACTGTTTTTT	CASRPIRDRVYEGEKLFF
few	18	TRBV28	TRBD1	TRBJ2-4	TGTGCCAGCAGTTCCTTCCCGGGACAGGGGGCTTTTCAAAACATTCAGTACTTC	CASSSFPGQGAFQNIQYF
few	15	TRBV15	NA	TRBJ2-1	TGTGCCACCAGCAGAGATCCAGGGACCGGGAGAGAGCAGTTCTTC	CATSRDPGTGREQFF
once	14	TRBV7-8	NA	TRBJ1-5	TGTGCCAGCAGCTTAGTCCAGGTGGGACAGCCCCAGCATTTT	CASSLVQVGQPQHF
NA	15	TRBV5-1	NA	TRBJ2-7	TGCGCCAGCAGCACAGGGTTCACGGGCTGGTACGAGCAGTACTTC	CASSTGFTGWYEQYF
many	13	TRBV28	NA	TRBJ2-3	TGTGCCAGCAGTGCCCCTAATACAGATACGCAGTATTTT	CASSAPNTDTQYF
NA	13	TRBV21-1	NA	TRBJ1-2	TGTGCCAGCAGCCGGGCGGGATGGTATGGCTACACCTTC	CASSRAGWYGYTF
NA	12	TRBV7-9	NA	TRBJ2-1	TGTGCCAGCGGAACCTTTCACAATGAGCAGTTCTTC	CASGTFHNEQFF
NA	14	TRBV7-2	NA	TRBJ2-7	TGTGCCAGCAGCGGTGGGCGGGGATCCTACGAGCAGTACTTC	CASSGGRGSYEQYF
NA	15	TRBV10-3	NA	TRBJ2-2	TGTGCCATCATGCTTGGCGGGGCGAACACCGGGGAGCTGTTTTTT	CAIMLGGANTGELFF
once	15	TRBV5-5	TRBD1	TRBJ1-2	TGTGCCAGCAGCTCCAGGACAGGAATTAACTATGGCTACACCTTC	CASSSRTGINYGYTF
NA	14	TRBV7-2	NA	TRBJ1-3	TGTGCCAGCAGCTTAGATCGTCAGGCCGACACCATATATTTT	CASSLDRQADTIYF
once	15	TRBV11-3	NA	TRBJ2-7	TGTGCCAGCAGCCCTCGGAGGGGGGCGTCTGCCGAGCAGTACTTC	CASSPRRGASAEQYF